A selection of T cell receptor beta chains follows, all from one sample in a study of metastatic and nonmetastatic thyroid tumors. Via MiXCR, TCRdb re-called the PCR reads. Of some 24,000 clones listed, around a fifth were seen once; the top ten hold roughly 13%. The material sequenced was blood. All receptors come from a male donor with papillary thyroid cancer or a benign thyroid nodule (not recorded which). Some clones in this sample may be carry-over from other donors' samples. Both conserved end residues are part of each CDR3. The order of the fields is V gene, clone size, J gene, D gene, CDR3 DNA, CDR3 protein. The D gene is left open where the match is weak. Size is omitted from some rows. Given values are once, few, many or a class for expanded clones.

TRBV2,medium-sized,TRBJ2-7,NA,TGTGCCAGCAGTGCTGGAGGGCGCGAGCAGTACTTC,CASSAGGREQYF
TRBV3-1,many,TRBJ2-2,TRBD2,TGTGCCAGCAGCCGAGGACTAGCGAACACCGGGGAGCTGTTTTTT,CASSRGLANTGELFF
TRBV20-1,NA,TRBJ2-1,TRBD2,TGCAGTGCTTACGGACTAGCGGGAGAGGAGCACTTCTTC,CSAYGLAGEEHFF
TRBV6-5,few,TRBJ1-1,NA,TGTGCCAGCAGTTACCTCAGGGGAATGTGCACTGAAGCTTTCTTT,CASSYLRGMCTEAFF
TRBV7-2,many,TRBJ1-2,NA,TGTGCCAGCAGCCCTGACAGTAACTATGGCTACACCTTC,CASSPDSNYGYTF
TRBV19,NA,TRBJ2-2,NA,TGTGCCATCGGGGTTATTTCTAGGGAGCTGTTTTTT,CAIGVISRELFF
TRBV5-5,many,TRBJ1-3,NA,TGTGCCAGCAGCTTGCTTCCGAGCTCTGGAAACACCATATATTTT,CASSLLPSSGNTIYF
TRBV11-2,NA,TRBJ2-7,NA,TGTGCCAGCAGCCAGGGCAGCTACGAGCAGTACTTC,CASSQGSYEQYF
TRBV24-1,many,TRBJ2-2,TRBD2,TGTGCCACTTCGAGCTCGACAGCGGGAGGGCCGACGGGGGAGCTGTTTTTT,CATSSSTAGGPTGELFF
TRBV18,NA,TRBJ2-1,NA,TGTGCCAGCTCCCAGGTGGGAGGATCCTACAATGAGCAGTTCTTC,CASSQVGGSYNEQFF
TRBV6-2/TRBV6-3,few,TRBJ1-5,NA,TGTGCCAGCAGTTACACCGGGTGGGTACAGCCCCAGCATTTT,CASSYTGWVQPQHF
TRBV12-3/TRBV12-4,few,TRBJ2-1,TRBD2,TGTGCCAGCAGTTTAGGCGGCGGGAGGGCCGTGGGTGAGCAGTTCTTC,CASSLGGGRAVGEQFF
TRBV2,NA,TRBJ1-6,NA,TGTGCCAGCAGTGAAGCACCGGGGATCTCTCCTGGTGGCTATAATTCACCCCTCCACTTT,CASSEAPGISPGGYNSPLHF
TRBV12-5,medium-sized,TRBJ1-1,NA,TGTGCTAGTGGTTTGACCCGAGAAGCTTTCTTT,CASGLTREAFF
TRBV19,few,TRBJ2-7,TRBD1,TGTGCCACCGCCGGGACAGGGTCATCCTACGAGCAGTACTTC,CATAGTGSSYEQYF
TRBV30,medium-sized,TRBJ1-2,NA,TGTGCCTGGAGTGTAGGTAACAGGTACTATGGCTACACCTTC,CAWSVGNRYYGYTF